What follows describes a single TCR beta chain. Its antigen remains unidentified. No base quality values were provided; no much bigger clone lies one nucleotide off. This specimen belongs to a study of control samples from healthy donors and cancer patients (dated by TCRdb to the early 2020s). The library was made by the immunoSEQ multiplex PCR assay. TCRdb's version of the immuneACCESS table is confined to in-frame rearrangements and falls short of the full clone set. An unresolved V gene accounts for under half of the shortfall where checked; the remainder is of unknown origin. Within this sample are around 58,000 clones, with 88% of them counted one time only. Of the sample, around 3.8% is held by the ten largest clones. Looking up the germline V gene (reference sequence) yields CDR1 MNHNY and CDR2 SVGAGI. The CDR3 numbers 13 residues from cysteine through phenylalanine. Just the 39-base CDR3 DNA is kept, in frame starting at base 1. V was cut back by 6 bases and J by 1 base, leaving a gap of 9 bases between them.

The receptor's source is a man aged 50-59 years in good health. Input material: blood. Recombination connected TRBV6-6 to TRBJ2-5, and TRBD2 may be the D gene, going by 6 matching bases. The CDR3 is CASRDSGQETQYF. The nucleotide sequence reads TGTGCCAGCAGAGATAGCGGCCAAGAGACCCAGTACTTC.